This TCR beta chain was sequenced in a study of a mutant IDH1 vaccine in newly diagnosed glioma. Across the whole study: Among treated patients, about 60% were male and 37.5% female, and mean age was around 40 years. Most had both radiotherapy and temozolomide beforehand; others had only one.

Study conclusions and caveats: Of all patients, under 95% showed vaccine-induced immune responses.

Germline-derived CDR1 and CDR2 are MGHRA and YSYEKL. This CDR3 is 15 amino acids long. V was trimmed by 0 bases and J by 8 bases, leaving 11 bases between them. Regarding time point: baseline, week 1 (first vaccination visit). The treatment: pre-vaccination baseline after standard-of-care therapy. This clone was picked up a small number of times. Its antigen is not identified. Here immunoSEQ multiplex PCR was the method, and the copy in TCRdb shows in-frame clones only, minus some. In the table there are 85,000 to 100,000 clones, about 82% of which are singletons. The receptor comes from a middle-aged man with glioma. The chain carries TRBV4-1 and TRBJ1-6; D is perhaps TRBD1 (6 bases). The specimen comprised PBMCs, sampled from a glioma patient treated with radiotherapy, temozolomide or both. As DNA, the CDR3 is TGCGCCAGCAGCCAAGAATCCTGGACAGATTCACCCCTCCACTTT. Translated, it gives CASSQESWTDSPLHF.